This T cell receptor beta chain came from a study of shared T cell receptors in the human thymus. Profiling relied on immunoSEQ multiplex PCR, and the TCRdb table lists in-frame clones only, not all of them. The sample holds 500,000 to 850,000 clones, approximately 89% seen once. With V trimmed by 8 bases and J by 3 bases, 4 bases remained unmatched. The CDR3 consists of 13 residues. The germline V gene has CDR1 MNHNS and CDR2 SASEGT. The sample also formed part of further work on human thymus T cells. From that second work: Donors were healthy Finnish babies undergoing corrective operations for congenital heart defects.

This TCR was sampled from a boy in the first two years of life with a congenital heart defect. Source material: thymocytes. The gene calls are TRBV6-1 and TRBJ1-5, with 7 bases lining up with TRBD1. CDR3 nucleotide sequence: TGTGCCAGCTCGGGACAGTTCAATCAGCCCCAGCATTTT. Translating gives CASSGQFNQPQHF.